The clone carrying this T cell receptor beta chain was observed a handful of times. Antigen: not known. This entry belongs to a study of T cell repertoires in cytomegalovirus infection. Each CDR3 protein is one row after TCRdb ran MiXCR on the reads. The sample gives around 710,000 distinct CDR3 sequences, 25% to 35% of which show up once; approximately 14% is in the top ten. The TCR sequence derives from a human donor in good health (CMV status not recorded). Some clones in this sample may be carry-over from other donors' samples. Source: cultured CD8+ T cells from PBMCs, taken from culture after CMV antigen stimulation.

The CDR3 sequence: CASSPTAYSNQPQHF. DNA of the CDR3: TGTGCCAGCAGCCCGACAGCGTATAGCAATCAGCCCCAGCATTTT. V usage is TRBV7-2 and J usage is TRBJ1-5, with D possibly being TRBD1 (5 bases). There are 15 residues in the CDR3. CDR1 and CDR2 from the germline V gene are SGHTA and FQGNSA. V lost 5 bases and J lost 0, with 11 bases in between. Using reference TRBV7-2 and TRBJ1-5 for the parts outside the CDR3, the full variable domain is GAGVSQSPSNKVTEKGKDVELRCDPISGHTALYWYRQSLGQGLEFLIYFQGNSAPDKSGLPSDRFSAERTGGSVSTLTIQRTQQEDSAVYLCASSPTAYSNQPQHFGDGTRLSIL.